The clone carrying this T cell receptor beta chain was recorded a few times. This sample is drawn from a study of cytomegalovirus exposure and HLA in healthy donors. 13 Jbeta primers and 60 Vbeta primers were used for the PCR. Profiled with immunoSEQ multiplex PCR; TCRdb holds only in-frame clones, not every one. Of some 170,000 clones in the sample, around three quarters were seen once. V lost 3 bases to trimming and J lost 6 bases; unmatched junction nucleotides: 4. The CDR3 contains 15 residues. Germline loops: CDR1 KGHSH, CDR2 LQKENI. The TCR originated in a woman between 40 and 50 years old in good health and CMV-seronegative. V usage is TRBV18 and J usage is TRBJ2-1; 11 positions match TRBD2. What was sequenced was PBMCs. CDR3 loop: CASSPPGLAGNEQFF. The DNA of the CDR3 is TGTGCCAGCTCACCCCCCGGACTAGCGGGCAATGAGCAGTTCTTC.